Below, one T cell receptor beta chain is given with its context. The antigen remains unidentified. This specimen belongs to a study of Graves' ophthalmopathy and Graves' hyperthyroidism. Study-level points and caveats: Most thyroid-expanded clonotypes exceeding 0.001 frequency were also found in blood.

RNA served as the template for amplifying TCR beta CDR3 regions. After a first-round RT-PCR with HTBI primers, a second-round multiplex PCR was run. TCRdb used MiXCR to reprocess the multiplex PCR reads, holding one entry per CDR3 protein. This sample has over a million distinct CDR3 sequences, with 36% found just once. The sequence came from an adult man with Graves' hyperthyroidism. The sample consisted of peripheral blood or thyroid tissue (not recorded which).

The CDR3 DNA follows: TGCGCCAGCAGCCCGGCGGTTGTGGGGGCCGACAACGAGCAGTACTTC. It translates to CASSPAVVGADNEQYF. The chain combines TRBV5-1 with TRBJ2-7, with a tentative D call TRBD1 (6 bases). With 4 bases removed from V and 5 bases from J, the gap between germline ends came to 22 bases. This CDR3 spans 16 amino acids. Germline assignment: CDR1 SGHRS and CDR2 YFSETQ.